Listed below are T cell receptor beta chains from one sample, sequenced in a study of blood T cell repertoires in COVID-19. Method: immunoSEQ multiplex PCR; TCRdb's copy keeps in-frame clones and lacks some. The table has roughly 250,000 clones, approximately 79% seen once. Sequencing was carried out using peripheral blood. The receptors here all came from a woman aged 40 to 50 with active or convalescent COVID-19. Both conserved end residues are trimmed from each CDR3. Each record gives: J gene, V gene, D gene, CDR3 protein. A D gene is named only where the DNA matches it firmly.

J: TRBJ1-4
V: TRBV30
D: TRBD1
CDR3: AWGGQGKNEKLF

J: TRBJ1-6
V: TRBV19
D: .
CDR3: ASSIGGNVNSPLH

J: TRBJ1-2
V: TRBV12-3/TRBV12-4
D: .
CDR3: ASSLLSNYGYT

J: TRBJ1-2
V: TRBV27
D: TRBD1
CDR3: ASSLAGQGNGYT

J: TRBJ2-6
V: TRBV3-1/TRBV3-2
D: .
CDR3: ASSVTLSSGANVLT

J: TRBJ2-1
V: TRBV5-1
D: TRBD2
CDR3: ASSSGGLGNEQF

J: TRBJ2-1
V: TRBV28
D: .
CDR3: ASSLSTGSSYNEQF

J: TRBJ2-5
V: TRBV9
D: TRBD2
CDR3: ASSGLAGVETQY

J: TRBJ1-1
V: TRBV7-2
D: TRBD1
CDR3: ASSSQDRGLNTEAF

J: TRBJ1-2
V: TRBV9
D: .
CDR3: ASSVVDSGNYGYT

J: TRBJ1-1
V: TRBV7-3
D: TRBD1
CDR3: ASSPQGASTEAF

J: TRBJ1-4
V: TRBV28
D: TRBD1
CDR3: ASRSPGQYPTNEKLF

J: TRBJ2-3
V: TRBV19
D: TRBD1
CDR3: ASREGANGY

J: TRBJ1-2
V: TRBV19
D: .
CDR3: ASSIEVGAYGYT

J: TRBJ2-3
V: TRBV24-1
D: .
CDR3: ATSDLEASTDTQY

J: TRBJ1-2
V: TRBV6-5
D: .
CDR3: ASTWRGAGYGYT

J: TRBJ1-1
V: TRBV7-8
D: TRBD1
CDR3: ASSPRSRGLNTEAF

J: TRBJ1-1
V: TRBV30
D: .
CDR3: AWGTRLNTEAF

J: TRBJ2-1
V: TRBV6-5
D: TRBD2
CDR3: ASSPGTSVNNEQF

J: TRBJ2-1
V: TRBV6-6
D: .
CDR3: ASSSGRNEQF

J: TRBJ1-1
V: TRBV10-3
D: TRBD1
CDR3: AIRGTANTEAF

J: TRBJ1-2
V: TRBV5-1
D: .
CDR3: ASSLAVPYGYT

J: TRBJ1-2
V: TRBV7-9
D: .
CDR3: ASSLHTGNDYGYT

J: TRBJ2-2
V: TRBV30
D: .
CDR3: AWDRTNTGELF

J: TRBJ2-1
V: TRBV27
D: .
CDR3: ASSLWGDNEQF

J: TRBJ1-1
V: TRBV29-1
D: .
CDR3: SVDNRPNTEAF

J: TRBJ2-2
V: TRBV10-1
D: .
CDR3: ASSESRGSGELF

J: TRBJ1-1
V: TRBV12-3/TRBV12-4
D: .
CDR3: ASSQMNTEAF

J: TRBJ2-7
V: TRBV7-9
D: .
CDR3: ASSSQGYEQY

J: TRBJ1-3
V: TRBV2
D: TRBD1
CDR3: ASSLGQGSSGNTIY

J: TRBJ2-5
V: TRBV6-5
D: .
CDR3: ASSYRQGTQY

J: TRBJ1-4
V: TRBV14
D: .
CDR3: ASSQAPGLREKLF

J: TRBJ2-3
V: TRBV11-3
D: .
CDR3: ASSLPGASTDTQY

J: TRBJ1-2
V: TRBV14
D: .
CDR3: ASSQDPDTDYYGYT

J: TRBJ2-3
V: TRBV6-5
D: .
CDR3: ATRRADTQY

J: TRBJ2-3
V: TRBV10-1
D: TRBD1
CDR3: ASSEEGQGTDTQY

J: TRBJ2-7
V: TRBV15
D: TRBD1
CDR3: ATSRDGRQGGEQY

J: TRBJ2-5
V: TRBV5-1
D: .
CDR3: ASTLEAGKETQY

J: TRBJ2-3
V: TRBV7-3
D: .
CDR3: ASSFSSTDTQY

J: TRBJ1-2
V: TRBV4-1
D: .
CDR3: ASSQGPFTAGGYT

J: TRBJ1-1
V: TRBV27
D: TRBD1
CDR3: ASSWAMGQGMAAF

J: TRBJ1-5
V: TRBV6-5
D: .
CDR3: ASSRSNQPQH

J: TRBJ2-2
V: TRBV30
D: TRBD2
CDR3: AWTQGGAAGELF

J: TRBJ1-2
V: TRBV6-6
D: .
CDR3: ASSPSQGGYT

J: TRBJ1-6
V: TRBV28
D: .
CDR3: ASSLQQGWNSPLH

J: TRBJ2-1
V: TRBV7-9
D: TRBD2
CDR3: ASNPPNLAEHNEQF

J: TRBJ2-1
V: TRBV27
D: .
CDR3: ASSSGALSSYNEQF

J: TRBJ2-5
V: TRBV24-1
D: TRBD2
CDR3: ATSDYSGGEETQY